The 13 T cell receptor beta chains in this list originate from one sample, sequenced in a study of blood T cells in healthy people across ages. It was with a sample-barcoded 5' primer and a J-beta primer mix that a second PCR of roughly 7 to 12 cycles was run. One entry per CDR3 protein, called by TCRdb with MiXCR from the 5' RACE reads. The data hold roughly 730,000 distinct CDR3 sequences, with around 50% observed a single time. Sequenced: blood. These receptors all come from a man aged 40-49 years in good health.

The chain is built from TRBV7-9 and TRBJ2-4; D may be TRBD1 (5 bases). This CDR3 is built from 15 residues. Between the trimmed V and J ends, which lost 5 bases and 6 bases, there was a span of 17 bases. The germline V gene encodes CDR1 SEHNR and CDR2 FQNEAQ (reference sequence). CDR3 bases: TGTGCCAGCAGCCCCCCCTCTCAGGGCCGAAACATTCAGTACTTC. Protein sequence: CASSPPSQGRNIQYF.

The chain couples TRBV20-1 to TRBJ1-1; D may be TRBD1 (6 bases). Germline-derived CDR1 and CDR2 are DFQATT and SNEGSKA (reference sequence). The CDR3 has 12 residues. V lost 3 bases to trimming and J lost 3 bases, with 8 bases between them. This chain's CDR3 is CSASGGDTEAFF. CDR3 nucleotides: TGCAGTGCTAGCGGGGGCGACACTGAAGCTTTCTTT.

The rearrangement joins TRBV7-2 to TRBJ2-5, with D unresolved. The CDR3 extends over 11 amino acids. Germline CDR1 reads SGHTA; CDR2 reads FQGNSA. The ends were cut back, 7 bases at V and 4 bases at J, with 7 bases in the middle. Here the CDR3 reads CASTFAETQYF. CDR3 nucleotides: TGTGCCAGCACCTTTGCAGAGACCCAGTACTTC.

This clonotype was detected only a few times. The V and J genes are TRBV9 and TRBJ2-7; D is unclear. The V gene's germline CDR1 is SGDLS and CDR2 YYNGEE. V lost 6 bases to trimming and J lost 1 base, with 17 bases between them. The CDR3 spans 15 residues. CDR3 residues: CASTKQADVSYEQYF. The CDR3 DNA reads as TGTGCCAGCACCAAACAAGCTGACGTTTCCTACGAGCAGTACTTC.

The V call is TRBV7-9, the J call TRBJ2-3; D is undetermined. Trimming removed 1 base from V and 4 bases from J, with 6 bases in between. CDR1 is SEHNR, CDR2 FQNEAQ, per germline (reference sequence). This CDR3 has 13 amino acids. CDR3 sequence (DNA): TGTGCCAGCAGCTTAGGAGCGTCAGATACGCAGTATTTT. This gives the protein CASSLGASDTQYF.

This clonotype appeared a single time. CDR3 residues: CASSPPGQGQSEQYF. In nucleotides, the CDR3 is TGTGCCAGCAGCCCGCCGGGACAGGGGCAGAGTGAGCAGTACTTC. The V and J genes are TRBV9 and TRBJ2-7; TRBD1 agrees at 10 bases. There are 15 residues in the CDR3. The V gene's germline CDR1 is SGDLS and CDR2 YYNGEE. V lost 4 bases to trimming and J lost 7 bases; unmatched junction nucleotides: 11.

CDR3 residues: CATSATESYRETQYF. CDR3 bases: TGTGCCACCAGTGCGACAGAATCGTATAGGGAGACCCAGTACTTC. This chain connects TRBV24-1 to TRBJ2-7; maybe TRBD1 (5 bases). The J call may be mistaken, given a closer DNA end match to TRBJ2-5. CDR3 length: 15 residues. Per germline, CDR1 KGHDR and CDR2 SFDVKD.

This chain uses TRBV25-1 with TRBJ2-1; 9 bases align to TRBD2. This CDR3 contains 15 residues. J was trimmed by 4 bases and V by 6 bases; bases with no gene match: 7. In germline, CDR1 is MGHDK, CDR2 SYGVNS. The CDR3 loop reads CASSGSGRSYNEQFF. The CDR3 region has the DNA TGTGCCAGCAGCGGTAGCGGGAGATCTTACAATGAGCAGTTCTTC. Looking up the rest from reference TRBV25-1 and TRBJ2-1 gives the full variable domain: EADIYQTPRYLVIGTGKKITLECSQTMGHDKMYWYQQDPGMELHLIHYSYGVNSTEKGDLSSESTVSRIRTEHFPLTLESARPSHTSQYLCASSGSGRSYNEQFFGPGTRLTVL.

This clonotype has a handful of counts. V usage is TRBV20-1 and J usage is TRBJ2-5; 8 nucleotides match TRBD2. The V gene's germline CDR1 is DFQATT and CDR2 SNEGSKA (reference sequence). The CDR3 totals 14 residues. V shed 5 bases and J 5 bases; nucleotides not matched to a gene: 10. CDR3 in DNA: TGCAGTGCTTCCAACTTCGGGGGGGCGGAGACCCAGTACTTC. It translates to CSASNFGGAETQYF.

The chain couples TRBV12-3 or TRBV12-4 to TRBJ2-7, with a tentative D call TRBD1 (5 bases). V was clipped by 6 bases and J by 2 bases, with 11 bases between them. The CDR3 sequence is 13 residues long. Here the CDR3 reads CASRKTVTYEQYF. CDR3 in DNA: TGTGCCAGCAGGAAGACAGTAACCTACGAGCAGTACTTC.

V usage is TRBV4-3 and J usage is TRBJ2-7; unclear D gene. The closer fit of TRBJ2-5 to the DNA end suggests the J call may be wrong. CDR1 and CDR2 (germline): LGHNA, YSLEER. This CDR3 contains 13 residues. In DNA form, the CDR3 reads TGCGCCAGCAGCCAAGATAGCTGGAAGACCCAGTACTTC. Its translation: CASSQDSWKTQYF.

The V and J genes are TRBV29-1 and TRBJ2-1; D assignment may be TRBD1 or TRBD2 (5 bases each). The germline V gene has CDR1 SQVTM and CDR2 ANQGSEA. Trimming pared 6 bases from V and 1 base from J, leaving 13 bases between. The CDR3 extends over 14 amino acids. CDR3 in amino acids: CSVDKGRSYNEQFF. CDR3 DNA sequence: TGCAGCGTGGACAAGGGGAGATCCTACAATGAGCAGTTCTTC.

The count of this clonotype is one. A junction end diverges from the germline sequence, so it may reflect a read error. The V call is TRBV20-1, the J call TRBJ1-1; D gene unclear. CDR1 and CDR2 from the germline V gene are DFQATT and SNEGSKA (reference sequence). This CDR3 is 12 amino acids long. The CDR3 DNA is TGCAGTACTAGTCAAATCGTCACTGAAGCTTTCTTT. Its translation: CSTSQIVTEAFF.